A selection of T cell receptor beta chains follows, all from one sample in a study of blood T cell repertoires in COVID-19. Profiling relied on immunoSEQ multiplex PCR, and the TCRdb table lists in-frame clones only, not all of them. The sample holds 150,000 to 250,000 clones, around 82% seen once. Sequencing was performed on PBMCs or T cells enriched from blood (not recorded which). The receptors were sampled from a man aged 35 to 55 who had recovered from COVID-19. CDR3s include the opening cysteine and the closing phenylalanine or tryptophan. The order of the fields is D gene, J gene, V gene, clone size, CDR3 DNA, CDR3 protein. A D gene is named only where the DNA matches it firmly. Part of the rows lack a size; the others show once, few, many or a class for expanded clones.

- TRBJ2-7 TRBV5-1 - TGCGCCAGCAGCCAGTCAGGGCCAACGGTCTACGAGCAGTACTTC CASSQSGPTVYEQYF
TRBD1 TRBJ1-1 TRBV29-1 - TGCAGCGTCGTACCGGGACAGCTGAACACTGAAGCTTTCTTT CSVVPGQLNTEAFF
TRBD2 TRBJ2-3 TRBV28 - TGTGCCAGCAGTTCCCGGGGGGGCTCCACAGATACGCAGTATTTT CASSSRGGSTDTQYF
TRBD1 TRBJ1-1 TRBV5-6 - TGTGCCAGCAGCTTGTTGCCGGGACAGGGGAAAACTGAAGCTTTCTTT CASSLLPGQGKTEAFF
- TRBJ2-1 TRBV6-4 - TGTGCCAGCAGTGGCGAAAACGGGGGCAATGAGCAGTTCTTC CASSGENGGNEQFF
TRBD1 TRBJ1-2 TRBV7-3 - TGTGCCAGCAGCTCTGGACAGGGACATGGCTACACCTTC CASSSGQGHGYTF
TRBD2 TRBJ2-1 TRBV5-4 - TGTGCCAGCAGCTTGTTTAGCGGGGGCGATGAGCAGTTCTTC CASSLFSGGDEQFF
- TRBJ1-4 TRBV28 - TGTGCCAGCAGTTCCCACAGGGCCTCTAATGAAAAACTGTTTTTT CASSSHRASNEKLFF
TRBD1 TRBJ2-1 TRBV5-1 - TGCGCCAGCAGCTCCGGACAGGGGGCGGGTGAGCAGTTCTTC CASSSGQGAGEQFF
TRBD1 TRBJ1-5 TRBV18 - TGTGCCAGCTCATCGCGGGACAGGGAGGTGGGTCAGCCCCAGCATTTT CASSSRDREVGQPQHF
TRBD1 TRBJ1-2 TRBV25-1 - TGTGCCAGCAGTGAATTTTTTATGGTGGAGGGGGCGAAAGGCTACACCTTC CASSEFFMVEGAKGYTF
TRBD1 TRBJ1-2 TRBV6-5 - TGTGCCAGCAGTTACCTACTTACCAGGGGGAACTATGGCTACACCTTC CASSYLLTRGNYGYTF
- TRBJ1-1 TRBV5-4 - TGTGCCAGCAGCTTGGGGGGCATGAACACTGAAGCTTTCTTT CASSLGGMNTEAFF
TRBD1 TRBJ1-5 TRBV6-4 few TGTGCCAGCAGTGCCCCGAGGACAGGGGGCGAGCAGCCCCAGCATTTT CASSAPRTGGEQPQHF
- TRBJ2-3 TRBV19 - TGTGCCAGTACCCCAGGGACAAGATACACAGATACGCAGTATTTT CASTPGTRYTDTQYF
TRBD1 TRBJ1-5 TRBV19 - TGTGCCAGTAGTGGGACAGTCCATAATACTCAGCCCCAGCATTTT CASSGTVHNTQPQHF
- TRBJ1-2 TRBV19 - TGTGCCAGTAGTATAGATAGGGGCGTTAACTATGGCTACACCTTC CASSIDRGVNYGYTF
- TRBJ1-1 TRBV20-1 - TGCAGTGCTAGTCCAGCTGAAGCTTTCTTT CSASPAEAFF
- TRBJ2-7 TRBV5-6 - TGTGCCAGCAGCCGTTGGCAGGGGTGGTACTACGAGCAGTACTTC CASSRWQGWYYEQYF
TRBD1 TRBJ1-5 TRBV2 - TGTGCCAGCAGTATGTCAGGGGGATCGAGTCAGCCCCAGCATTTT CASSMSGGSSQPQHF
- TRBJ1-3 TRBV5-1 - TGCGCCAGCAGCTTGAACAGGGACGAAAACACCATATATTTT CASSLNRDENTIYF
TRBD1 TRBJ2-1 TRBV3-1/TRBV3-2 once TGTGCCAGCGGGGACAGGGTTGCGCGCAATGAGCAGTTCTTC CASGDRVARNEQFF
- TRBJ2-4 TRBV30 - TGTGCCTGGAGTCGCCCGGAAATCCCAGGTCTCCTAGCCAAAAACATTCAGTACTTC CAWSRPEIPGLLAKNIQYF
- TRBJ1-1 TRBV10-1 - TGCGCCAGCAGCGCCTTGGACATTCCCTCAGGGATTGAAGCTTTCTTT CASSALDIPSGIEAFF
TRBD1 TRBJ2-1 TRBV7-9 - TGTGCCAGCAGCGGTTGGGACAGGGGTAATGAGCAGTTCTTC CASSGWDRGNEQFF
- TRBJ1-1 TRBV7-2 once TGTGCCAGCAGCTTAGTACTAGGGAACACTGAAGCTTTCTTT CASSLVLGNTEAFF
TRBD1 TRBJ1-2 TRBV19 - TGTGCCAGTAGTTTGGGACAGTCCTCCTATGGCTACACCTTC CASSLGQSSYGYTF
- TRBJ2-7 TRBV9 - TGTGCCAGCAGCCCTCGGACTGGGTCCTACGAGCAGTACTTC CASSPRTGSYEQYF
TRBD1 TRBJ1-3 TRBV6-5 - TGTGCCAGCAGTTACTCGGGACAGGGAACTGGAAACACCATATATTTT CASSYSGQGTGNTIYF
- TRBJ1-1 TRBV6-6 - TGTGCCAGCCGGCGGACAGATTCGTCGGTCGACACTGAAGCTTTCTTT CASRRTDSSVDTEAFF
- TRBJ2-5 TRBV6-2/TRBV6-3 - TGTGCCAGCAGTTATTCCTCGGAGACCCAGTACTTC CASSYSSETQYF
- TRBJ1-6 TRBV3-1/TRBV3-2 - TGTGCCAGCAGCCAACCAGGGGAAAATTCACCCCTCCACTTT CASSQPGENSPLHF
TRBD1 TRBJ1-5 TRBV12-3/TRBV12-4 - TGTGCCAGCAGACGGACAGGGGGGCGGCCCCAGCATTTT CASRRTGGRPQHF
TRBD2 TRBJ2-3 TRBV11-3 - TGTGCCAGCAGCGCGGGACTAGCGGGGGTGGGAGATACGCAGTATTTT CASSAGLAGVGDTQYF
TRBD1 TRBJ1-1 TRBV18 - TGTGCCAGCTCACCACCTTTGGGACAGGCCTCATCGCTAGTGAACACTGAAGCTTTCTTT CASSPPLGQASSLVNTEAFF
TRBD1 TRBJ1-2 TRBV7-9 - TGTGCCAGCAGCTTGTTGGGACAGGCGGGCGATGGCTACACCTTC CASSLLGQAGDGYTF
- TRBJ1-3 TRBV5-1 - TGCGCCAGCAGCTTGGAACTAGGAAACACCATATATTTT CASSLELGNTIYF
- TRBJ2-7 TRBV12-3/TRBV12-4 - TGTGCCAGCAGCGCGGGGCGGGGCTACGAGCAGTACTTC CASSAGRGYEQYF
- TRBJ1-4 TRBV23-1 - TGCGCCAGCAGTCAGGCAGGGTCAACTAATGAAAAACTGTTTTTT CASSQAGSTNEKLFF
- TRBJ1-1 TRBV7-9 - TGTGCCAGCAGCCTAATCGGTTTCGGGAGTGTGAACACTGAAGCTTTCTTT CASSLIGFGSVNTEAFF
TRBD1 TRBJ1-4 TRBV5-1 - TGCGCCACCAATACAGGGGCAACTAATGAAAAACTGTTTTTT CATNTGATNEKLFF
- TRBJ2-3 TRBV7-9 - TGTGCCAGCAGCTTAGCGGACAGCGGACCTAGCACAGATACGCAGTATTTT CASSLADSGPSTDTQYF